The 24 T cell receptor beta chains below all came from one sample that was sequenced in a study of T cells in tuberculosis. Clones were read by immunoSEQ multiplex PCR, and TCRdb kept only the in-frame ones, dropping some. Of roughly 34,000 clones listed, just under 95% are singletons. Sequencing input: PBMCs. These receptors all come from a donor between 5 and 29 years old with latent tuberculosis or without tuberculosis infection. Some clones in this sample may be carry-over from other donors' samples.

This clone came up a few times. This rearrangement joins TRBV5-4 to TRBJ1-5, with D perhaps matching TRBD1 (5 bases). This CDR3 region has 12 residues. Germline CDR1 SGHNT, CDR2 YYREEE (reference sequence). Trimming shortened V by 4 bases and J by 5 bases, and 7 bases separated the two germline ends. The CDR3 loop reads CASSARDQPQHF. CDR3 nucleotide sequence: TGTGCCAGCAGCGCCAGGGATCAGCCCCAGCATTTT.

V and J are TRBV30 and TRBJ1-1, with D unclear. Germline lookup yields CDR1 GTSNPN and CDR2 SVGIG (reference sequence). V was shortened by 0 bases and J by 4 bases, with 9 bases between the two germline ends. The CDR3 runs 13 residues. The CDR3, as DNA: TGTGCCTGGAGTGTAGAGGCGGTCACTGAAGCTTTCTTT. As protein: CAWSVEAVTEAFF.

The V and J genes are TRBV9 and TRBJ2-7, with 7 bases fitting TRBD2. The CDR3 has 14 residues. The V and J ends lost 4 bases and 4 bases, in that order; junction bases with no gene match: 8. Germline lookup yields CDR1 SGDLS and CDR2 YYNGEE. This CDR3 reads CASSPGRGLYEQYF. CDR3 in DNA: TGTGCCAGCAGCCCGGGGAGGGGACTATACGAGCAGTACTTC.

To note about this clone: Mismatch with germline at one junction end may stem from a read error. CDR3 residues: CASSFQGLDF. The CDR3 nucleotides are TGTGCCAGCAGCTTCCAGGGGTTGGACTTC. J is TRBJ2-7 and V is TRBV9; TRBD1 might be the D (6 bases). The length of the CDR3 is 10 residues. Germline CDR1 and CDR2: SGDLS and YYNGEE.

CDR3 in DNA: TGTGCCAGCAGCTTCAACCAAAGGACAGGGCGCGAAAAACTGTTTTTT. Translating it yields CASSFNQRTGREKLFF. The chain has TRBV11-2 and TRBJ1-4, with TRBD1 matching 8 bases. Trimming took 3 bases from V and 8 from J; bases not matched to a gene: 11. The V gene's germline CDR1 is SGHAT and CDR2 FQNNGV. CDR3 size: 16 residues.

The chain links TRBV7-9 to TRBJ1-1; TRBD1 is a possible D gene (6 bases). The V gene's germline CDR1 is SEHNR and CDR2 FQNEAQ (reference sequence). The CDR3 is made up of 15 amino acids. V dropped 10 bases and J dropped 2 bases, with 20 bases sitting between them. The CDR3 loop is CATSHPGQLNTEAFF. The CDR3 DNA sequence: TGTGCCACCTCACACCCCGGACAGCTCAACACTGAAGCTTTCTTT.

This clone was seen a single time. The sample carries other DNA sequences with the same CDR3. This sequence joins TRBV19 and TRBJ2-2; D might be TRBD1 (5 bases). Germline V gene lookup returns CDR1 LNHDA and CDR2 SQIVND (reference sequence). The CDR3 is 16 amino acids. The V end was cut by 6 bases, the J end by 4 bases, with 18 bases between. For the CDR3, the DNA is TGTGCCAGTAGGCCCCGAGGACAAGGTGTCACCGGGGAGCTGTTTTTT. Translating gives CASRPRGQGVTGELFF. Looking up the rest from reference TRBV19 and TRBJ2-2 gives the full variable domain: DGGITQSPKYLFRKEGQNVTLSCEQNLNHDAMYWYRQDPGQGLRLIYYSQIVNDFQKGDIAEGYSVSREKKESFPLTVTSAQKNPTAFYLCASRPRGQGVTGELFFGEGSRLTVL.

J is TRBJ1-2 and V is TRBV30, with a weak D call TRBD1 (5 bases). Germline lookup yields CDR1 GTSNPN and CDR2 SVGIG (reference sequence). With 3 bases removed from V and 5 bases from J, the gap between germline ends came to 25 bases. The CDR3 is 17 amino acids. DNA for the CDR3: TGTGCCTGGAGCGACTACCGGGACTATACTAAGGGTTATGGCTACACCTTC. Amino acid sequence: CAWSDYRDYTKGYGYTF.

This chain connects TRBV2 to TRBJ1-4, with unresolved D. The CDR3 extends over 10 amino acids. Trimming shortened V by 6 bases and J by 8 bases, and 4 bases separated the two germline ends. Germline assignment: CDR1 SNHLY and CDR2 FYNNEI. The CDR3 nucleotides read TGTGCCAGCAGGGGCGAAAAACTGTTTTTT. Residues: CASRGEKLFF.

The CDR3 spells CAWSRVSGSGEQYF. For the CDR3, the DNA is TGTGCCTGGAGTCGGGTTAGCGGGAGTGGGGAGCAGTACTTC. The V call is TRBV30, the J call TRBJ2-7; 9 bases agree with TRBD2. The CDR3 consists of 14 residues. J lost 7 bases, V lost 2 bases, and 9 bases had no gene match. Per the germline V gene, CDR1 is GTSNPN and CDR2 is SVGIG (reference sequence).

CDR3 sequence: CASSDRNYEQYF. CDR3 in DNA: TGTGCCAGTAGTGACAGAAATTACGAGCAGTACTTC. V gene TRBV19 combines with J gene TRBJ2-7, with D perhaps TRBD1 (5 bases). Looked up from germline, CDR1 is LNHDA and CDR2 is SQIVND (reference sequence). Between the trimmed V and J ends, which lost 5 bases and 4 bases, there was a span of 9 bases. The CDR3 extends over 12 amino acids.

This sequence joins TRBV30 and TRBJ1-5; D unclear. Germline CDR1 reads GTSNPN; CDR2 reads SVGIG (reference sequence). This CDR3 comprises 16 residues. Trimming cost V 0 bases and J 6 bases, with 18 bases left between them. This chain's CDR3 is CAWSVTFMASGQPQHF. The CDR3 region has the DNA TGTGCCTGGAGTGTGACTTTCATGGCCTCGGGTCAGCCCCAGCATTTT.

This chain links TRBV5-5 with TRBJ2-7, with TRBD2 identical over 8 bases. The germline gives CDR1 SGHKS, CDR2 YYEKEE (reference sequence). The CDR3 spans 15 residues. Losses at the gene ends were 1 base for V and 0 bases for J; bases not matched to a gene: 3. The CDR3 sequence: CASSLRGGFSYEQYF. In DNA form, the CDR3 reads TGTGCCAGCAGCTTGCGGGGGGGGTTCTCCTACGAGCAGTACTTC.

The rearrangement uses TRBV28 and TRBJ2-6; 10 bases are shared with TRBD1. The V gene end was trimmed by 7 bases and the J gene end by 2 bases; junction bases not matched to a gene: 8. CDR1 MDHEN and CDR2 SYDVKM come from the germline V gene. The CDR3 totals 17 residues. The CDR3 reads CASKGQGVIAGANVLTF. For the CDR3, the DNA is TGTGCCAGCAAAGGACAGGGGGTTATAGCTGGGGCCAACGTCCTGACTTTC.

The chain combines TRBV5-1 with TRBJ2-7; possibly TRBD2 for D (5 bases). CDR3 length: 15 amino acids. The germline V gene encodes CDR1 SGHRS and CDR2 YFSETQ. V was shortened by 0 bases and J by 1 base, with 11 bases between the two germline ends. CDR3 nucleotides: TGCGCCAGCAGCTTGGTGGCGGGCTTATCCTACGAGCAGTACTTC. It specifies CASSLVAGLSYEQYF.

V gene TRBV28 combines with J gene TRBJ2-2, with 12 bases lining up with TRBD2. Germline V CDR1 and CDR2: MDHEN, SYDVKM. Trimming took 4 bases from V and 0 from J; bases not matched to a gene: 9. There are 19 residues in the CDR3. CDR3 loop: CASSSRLAGAPTNTGELFF. CDR3 bases: TGTGCCAGCAGTTCCCGACTAGCGGGAGCACCGACGAACACCGGGGAGCTGTTTTTT.

This chain connects TRBV5-1 to TRBJ1-1; D gene ambiguous. V was trimmed by 4 bases and J by 1 base, leaving 11 bases between them. CDR1 is SGHRS, CDR2 YFSETQ, per germline. The CDR3 is 14 residues long. CDR3 DNA: TGCGCCAGCAGCGAATTACAGACGAACACTGAAGCTTTCTTT. Translation: CASSELQTNTEAFF.

The rearrangement links TRBV4-1 to TRBJ2-7; D remains ambiguous. V gave up 0 bases and J gave up 3 bases, with 18 bases separating them. Germline V CDR1 and CDR2: MGHRA, YSYEKL. The CDR3 runs 17 residues. This CDR3 is CASSQDRVQPTFYEQYF. The DNA of the CDR3 is TGCGCCAGCAGCCAAGATCGGGTGCAGCCTACGTTCTACGAGCAGTACTTC.

This clone showed up just once. The CDR3, as DNA: TGTGCCAGCAGCTTAGCTGCGGTCTCCTACAATGAGCAGTTCTTC. Translating gives CASSLAAVSYNEQFF. The chain joins TRBV7-2 to TRBJ2-1, with no clear D. Trimming took off 0 bases at V and 0 bases at J, with 6 bases between the two ends. The CDR3 spans 15 residues. Germline CDR1 is SGHTA and CDR2 is FQGNSA.

V and J are TRBV4-2 and TRBJ1-2; D ambiguous. CDR1 LGHNA and CDR2 YNFKEQ come from the germline V gene. The CDR3 totals 15 residues. Trimming cost V 0 bases and J 0 bases, with 8 bases left between them. This CDR3 is CASSQDPLANYGYTF. DNA of the CDR3: TGTGCCAGCAGCCAAGATCCCTTAGCTAACTATGGCTACACCTTC.

This clone was seen only a few times. This chain links TRBV7-8 with TRBJ1-3; TRBD1 is a possible D gene (5 bases). In germline, CDR1 is SGHVS, CDR2 FQNEAQ. The CDR3 has 15 amino acids. V lost 5 bases and J lost 1, with 12 bases in between. CDR3 coding DNA: TGTGCCAGCAGCGACCCGGGGGGATCTGGAAACACCATATATTTT. This sequence encodes CASSDPGGSGNTIYF.

J is TRBJ2-7 and V is TRBV5-1, with TRBD1 matching 7 bases. The length of the CDR3 is 16 residues. Germline V gives CDR1 SGHRS, CDR2 YFSETQ. The V and J ends lost 3 bases and 0 bases, in that order; junction bases with no gene match: 9. CDR3 loop: CASSSLDRESSYEQYF. CDR3 sequence (DNA): TGCGCCAGCAGCTCCCTAGACAGGGAGAGCTCCTACGAGCAGTACTTC.

The chain recombines TRBV5-1 with TRBJ1-1, with 8 nucleotides matching TRBD1. CDR1 and CDR2 from the germline V gene are SGHRS and YFSETQ. J gave up 8 bases and V 2 bases, and 8 bases lay outside the gene matches. CDR3 size: 14 residues. The CDR3 bases are TGCGCCAGCAGCTTCGCTGGACAGGGCGCCGAAGCTTTCTTT. Amino acids: CASSFAGQGAEAFF.

The V and J genes are TRBV4-1 and TRBJ1-4; 8 bases are a match to TRBD1. CDR3 length equals 20 residues. Unmatched junction bases numbered 16, after V lost 0 bases and J lost 4 bases. The V gene's germline CDR1 is MGHRA and CDR2 YSYEKL. Here the CDR3 reads CASSQEKDRVGSPYNEKLFF. The CDR3 nucleotides are TGCGCCAGCAGCCAAGAGAAGGACAGGGTGGGTTCCCCTTATAATGAAAAACTGTTTTTT.